This T cell receptor beta chain was recorded in a study of blood T cell repertoires in COVID-19. The germline V and J ends were trimmed by 6 bases and 0 bases, with 6 bases remaining between them. From germline, CDR1 is SNHLY and CDR2 FYNNEI. CDR3 length: 13 residues. Sequenced by immunoSEQ multiplex PCR; TCRdb stores in-frame clones only, minus some. The sample shows 20,000 to 30,000 clones, 86% of them seen only once. Material for sequencing was peripheral blood. This TCR came from a man between 45 and 60 years old with active COVID-19. V usage is TRBV2 and J usage is TRBJ2-1; the D is unclear. In DNA form, the CDR3 reads TGTGCCAGCAGCGGTAGCTCCTACAATGAGCAGTTCTTC. It encodes CASSGSSYNEQFF.